The rows below give T cell receptor beta chains drawn from one sample of a study of cytomegalovirus exposure and HLA in healthy donors. TCRdb's table, derived via immunoSEQ multiplex PCR, lists solely in-frame clones and lacks some. The sample holds over 85,000 clones; around 76% are singletons and the top ten take 0.57%. Sequencing input: PBMCs. Receptors were obtained from a man in his thirties or forties in good health and CMV-seronegative. CDR3s include the opening cysteine and the closing phenylalanine or tryptophan. The D gene is left open where the match is weak. Not every row has a clone size; where given, it reads once, few, many or a size class.

>TRBJ1-1|.|TRBV2|few
CASSGQGLSRAEAFF
TGTGCCAGCAGTGGCCAGGGACTTTCCAGGGCTGAAGCTTTCTTT
>TRBJ1-4|.|TRBV6-1|.
CASSEFIQGEIEFEKLFF
TGTGCCAGCAGTGAATTCATACAGGGAGAGATTGAGTTTGAAAAACTGTTTTTT
>TRBJ1-1|.|TRBV19|.
CASGNRLMNTEAFF
TGTGCCAGTGGCAACAGGCTCATGAACACTGAAGCTTTCTTT
>TRBJ1-5|.|TRBV6-1|.
CASTLIQGIDQHF
TGTGCCAGCACCCTTATTCAGGGGATTGACCAGCATTTT
>TRBJ1-5|TRBD1|TRBV7-8|.
CASSLGQAANQPQHF
TGTGCCAGCAGCTTGGGACAGGCAGCCAATCAGCCCCAGCATTTT
>TRBJ1-1|.|TRBV10-3|.
CAIGPGGNTEAFF
TGTGCCATCGGACCGGGGGGGAACACTGAAGCTTTCTTT
>TRBJ1-2|.|TRBV6-6|few
CASSYFGTNYGYTF
TGTGCCAGCAGTTACTTTGGGACAAACTATGGCTACACCTTC
>TRBJ2-7|TRBD1|TRBV27|.
CASSPRQGHYEQYF
TGTGCCAGCAGTCCCCGACAGGGTCATTACGAGCAGTACTTC
>TRBJ1-5|.|TRBV15|.
CATTKAINQPQHF
TGTGCCACCACTAAAGCCATCAATCAGCCCCAGCATTTT
>TRBJ1-1|TRBD1|TRBV11-2|.
CASSLIRDRGQAFF
TGTGCCAGCAGCCTCATCCGGGACAGGGGGCAAGCTTTCTTT
>TRBJ1-1|.|TRBV9|.
CASSVGGILSEAFF
TGTGCCAGCAGCGTAGGAGGGATTCTCTCTGAAGCTTTCTTT
>TRBJ1-2|TRBD1|TRBV13|.
CASSSIRPSGQLNYGYTF
TGTGCCAGCAGCTCCATTCGACCTTCGGGACAGCTAAACTATGGCTACACCTTC
>TRBJ1-1|.|TRBV7-2|.
CASSWRWGEKAFF
TGTGCCAGCAGCTGGCGCTGGGGGGAAAAGGCTTTCTTT
>TRBJ1-6|.|TRBV11-3|.
CASSLRDTYSPLHF
TGTGCCAGCAGCTTACGGGACACCTATTCACCCCTCCACTTT
>TRBJ2-1|TRBD2|TRBV18|.
CASSPPKRELYNEQFF
TGTGCCAGCTCACCACCAAAGCGGGAGTTATACAATGAGCAGTTCTTC
>TRBJ2-5|.|TRBV5-1|.
CASSLYQVRETQYF
TGCGCCAGCAGCTTGTATCAAGTCAGAGAGACCCAGTACTTC
>TRBJ1-1|.|TRBV19|few
CASSMPRGRKNTEAFF
TGTGCCAGTAGTATGCCACGCGGGAGAAAGAACACTGAAGCTTTCTTT
>TRBJ2-1|.|TRBV6-4|.
CASSDSWPKDNEQFF
TGTGCCAGCAGTGACTCGTGGCCGAAAGACAATGAGCAGTTCTTC
>TRBJ2-1|TRBD2|TRBV5-1|.
CASSFSGRASGEQFF
TGCGCCAGCAGCTTTAGCGGGAGGGCCTCGGGGGAGCAGTTCTTC
>TRBJ2-3|TRBD1|TRBV6-1|.
CASRPSVRGPDTQYF
TGTGCCAGCAGGCCCTCGGTTAGGGGGCCAGATACGCAGTATTTT
>TRBJ2-1|.|TRBV7-9|.
CASMFSGYNEQFF
TGTGCCAGCATGTTTAGCGGTTACAATGAGCAGTTCTTC
>TRBJ1-1|.|TRBV4-1|.
CASSPEGGTEAFF
TGCGCCAGCAGCCCGGAGGGGGGGACTGAAGCTTTCTTT
>TRBJ1-4|TRBD1|TRBV18|.
CASSPASGTGSEKLFF
TGTGCCAGCTCACCGGCTTCCGGGACAGGGAGTGAAAAACTGTTTTTT
>TRBJ1-4|TRBD1|TRBV7-2|.
CASSLPGQGFEKLFF
TGTGCCAGCAGCTTACCGGGACAGGGTTTTGAAAAACTGTTTTTT
>TRBJ1-1|.|TRBV19|.
CASSITAGLNTEAFF
TGTGCCAGTAGTATAACCGCAGGCCTGAACACTGAAGCTTTCTTT
>TRBJ1-2|TRBD1|TRBV2|.
CASTNRDRGGHGYTF
TGTGCCAGCACAAACCGGGACAGGGGGGGTCATGGCTACACCTTC
>TRBJ1-2|.|TRBV11-3|once
CASSLGGSNYGYTF
TGTGCCAGCAGCTTAGGGGGCAGCAACTATGGCTACACCTTC
>TRBJ2-2|TRBD1|TRBV5-4|.
CASSGRDRANTGELFF
TGTGCCAGCAGCGGCCGGGACAGGGCGAACACCGGGGAGCTGTTTTTT
>TRBJ2-3|TRBD1|TRBV6-1|once
CASRKRGRPDTQYF
TGTGCCAGCAGGAAAAGGGGGCGTCCAGATACGCAGTATTTT
>TRBJ1-5|.|TRBV30|.
CAWSVNNSSNQPQHF
TGTGCCTGGAGTGTAAATAATAGTAGCAATCAGCCCCAGCATTTT
>TRBJ2-2|.|TRBV6-5|.
CASSASFTGELFF
TGTGCCAGCAGCGCTAGTTTTACCGGGGAGCTGTTTTTT
>TRBJ2-3|TRBD2|TRBV11-3|.
CASSLTVSTSGNTDTQYF
TGTGCCAGCAGCTTAACCGTATCGACTAGCGGGAACACAGATACGCAGTATTTT
>TRBJ1-6|TRBD1|TRBV5-8|.
CASSAGTGGRGNSPLHF
TGTGCCAGCAGCGCCGGGACAGGGGGTCGAGGCAATTCACCCCTCCACTTT
>TRBJ1-2|TRBD1|TRBV5-1|.
CASRRTGDTYGYTF
TGCGCCAGCAGGCGGACAGGGGATACCTATGGCTACACCTTC
>TRBJ1-1|.|TRBV7-2|.
CASSKGVAANTEAFF
TGTGCCAGCAGCAAAGGGGTGGCCGCCAACACTGAAGCTTTCTTT
>TRBJ2-7|TRBD1|TRBV5-5|.
CASSRPGQGSSYEQYF
TGTGCCAGCAGCAGACCGGGACAGGGGTCCTCCTACGAGCAGTACTTC
>TRBJ1-2|.|TRBV10-2|few
CASSESTGYGYTF
TGCGCCAGCAGTGAGTCGACGGGTTATGGCTACACCTTC
>TRBJ1-4|TRBD1|TRBV6-5|.
CASSYSVTGPHEKLFF
TGTGCCAGCAGTTACTCGGTGACAGGGCCCCATGAAAAACTGTTTTTT
>TRBJ2-1|TRBD1|TRBV6-5|once
CASGTGVVHEQFF
TGTGCCAGCGGGACAGGGGTTGTACATGAGCAGTTCTTC
>TRBJ2-3|TRBD1|TRBV5-4|.
CASSLGQVADTQYF
TGTGCCAGCAGCTTAGGACAGGTCGCAGATACGCAGTATTTT
>TRBJ1-4|TRBD1|TRBV10-3|.
CAISRDSGNLATNEKLFF
TGTGCCATCAGTCGGGACAGCGGAAACCTTGCAACTAATGAAAAACTGTTTTTT
>TRBJ1-2|.|TRBV19|.
CASIATGLGGYTF
TGTGCCAGTATAGCGACAGGTCTCGGCGGCTACACCTTC
>TRBJ1-5|.|TRBV19|.
CASSREAHQPQHF
TGTGCCAGTAGTCGCGAGGCCCATCAGCCCCAGCATTTT
>TRBJ2-1|.|TRBV29-1|.
CSVVSGVDNYNEQFF
TGCAGCGTTGTGTCGGGGGTGGATAACTACAATGAGCAGTTCTTC
>TRBJ1-5|.|TRBV28|.
CASSLLSGGPQHF
TGTGCCAGCAGTTTATTAAGCGGTGGGCCCCAGCATTTT
>TRBJ2-3|TRBD2|TRBV2|.
CASSDGTSPSTDTQYF
TGTGCCAGCAGCGACGGGACTAGCCCTAGCACAGATACGCAGTATTTT
>TRBJ2-1|TRBD2|TRBV11-3|.
CASSPEGGTSVNEQFF
TGTGCCAGCAGCCCCGAAGGTGGGACTAGTGTTAATGAGCAGTTCTTC
>TRBJ1-2|TRBD1|TRBV11-3|.
CASSSTKGQLSGYTF
TGTGCCAGCAGCTCTACCAAGGGACAGCTCTCGGGCTACACCTTC
>TRBJ2-5|.|TRBV7-9|.
CASSQRTGSFSETQYF
TGTGCCAGCAGCCAGCGCACGGGAAGTTTTTCAGAGACCCAGTACTTC
>TRBJ2-2|TRBD1|TRBV11-3|.
CASSPWGQGSTGELFF
TGTGCCAGCAGCCCATGGGGACAGGGAAGTACCGGGGAGCTGTTTTTT
>TRBJ2-7|.|TRBV9|.
CASSVGIGEQEQYF
TGTGCCAGCAGCGTCGGGATCGGTGAGCAGGAGCAGTACTTC
>TRBJ1-2|TRBD1|TRBV5-1|once
CASSLDGTGGNYGYTF
TGCGCCAGCAGCTTGGACGGGACAGGGGGTAACTATGGCTACACCTTC
>TRBJ2-1|TRBD2|TRBV5-4|.
CASSWGGYNEQFF
TGTGCCAGCAGCTGGGGGGGATACAATGAGCAGTTCTTC
>TRBJ2-3|TRBD2|TRBV18|.
CASSPGLAGSTDTQYF
TGTGCCAGCTCACCAGGACTAGCGGGGAGCACAGATACGCAGTATTTT
>TRBJ2-7|.|TRBV11-1|.
CAVGDGPYEQYF
TGTGCGGTGGGCGACGGCCCCTACGAGCAGTACTTC
>TRBJ1-4|TRBD1|TRBV7-9|.
CASSFPGQGLTNEKLFF
TGTGCCAGCAGCTTCCCGGGACAGGGATTAACTAATGAAAAACTGTTTTTT
>TRBJ2-2|TRBD1|TRBV19|few
CASTLTGGGTGELFF
TGTGCCAGTACCTTGACAGGGGGAGGCACCGGGGAGCTGTTTTTT
>TRBJ2-3|TRBD2|TRBV27|.
CASTDTGLARGDTQYF
TGTGCCAGCACCGATACAGGACTAGCAAGAGGAGATACGCAGTATTTT
>TRBJ2-1|.|TRBV27|few
CASSSKRAHSYNEQFF
TGTGCCAGCAGTTCGAAGCGGGCGCATTCCTACAATGAGCAGTTCTTC